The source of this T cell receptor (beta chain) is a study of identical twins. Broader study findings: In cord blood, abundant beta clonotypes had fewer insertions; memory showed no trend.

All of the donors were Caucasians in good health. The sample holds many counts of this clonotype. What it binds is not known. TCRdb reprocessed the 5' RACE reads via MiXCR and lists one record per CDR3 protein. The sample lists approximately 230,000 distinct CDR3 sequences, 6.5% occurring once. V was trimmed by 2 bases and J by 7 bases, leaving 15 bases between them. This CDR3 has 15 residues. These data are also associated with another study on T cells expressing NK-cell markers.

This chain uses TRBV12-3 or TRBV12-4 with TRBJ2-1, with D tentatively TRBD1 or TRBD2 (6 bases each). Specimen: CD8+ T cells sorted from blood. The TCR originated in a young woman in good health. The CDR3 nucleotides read TGTGCCAGCAGTTTAAAAGGGGGGACCGGAAATGAGCAGTTCTTC. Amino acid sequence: CASSLKGGTGNEQFF.